Listed here are 26 T cell receptor beta chains from one sample, sequenced in a study of T cells in Graves' hyperthyroidism and ophthalmopathy. Using RNA transcripts as the source, TCR beta CDR3 regions were amplified. An initial round of RT-PCR targeting the TCR CDR3 relied on the HTBI primer set. One entry per CDR3 protein results from TCRdb running MiXCR on the multiplex PCR reads. The table includes hundreds of thousands of distinct CDR3 sequences, around 38% detected once. The source material was blood. Every receptor here comes from a man aged 18-30 years with Graves' hyperthyroidism.

With regard to this clonotype: A junction end diverges from the germline sequence, so it may reflect a read error. The V gene is TRBV29-1, the J gene TRBJ1-4; D might be TRBD1 (6 bases). Germline lookup yields CDR1 SQVTM and CDR2 ANQGSEA. CDR3 length: 14 residues. The CDR3 reads CSVEGGSNNENLFF. The CDR3, as DNA: TGCAGCGTTGAGGGGGGCAGCAATAATGAAAACCTGTTTTTT.

This clonotype was seen ten or more times. CDR3 DNA sequence: TGTGCCAGCAGCTTTTGGGGGGACACTGAAGCTTTCTTT. Protein sequence: CASSFWGDTEAFF. The V call is TRBV7-9, the J call TRBJ1-1; D possibly corresponds to TRBD1 (5 bases). The germline V gene has CDR1 SEHNR and CDR2 FQNEAQ (reference sequence). This CDR3 has 13 amino acids. Trimming stripped 3 bases from V and 3 bases from J, with 8 bases between.

This chain joins TRBV18 and TRBJ1-5, with no clear D. The CDR3 is 13 residues long. The germline V gene has CDR1 KGHSH and CDR2 LQKENI. V was pared by 5 bases and J by 5 bases, with 10 bases between. CDR3 DNA: TGTGCCAGCTCATCGACCTCTGATCAGCCCCAGCATTTT. It specifies CASSSTSDQPQHF.

This clonotype was seen only a few times. This chain links TRBV5-1 with TRBJ2-5; D remains ambiguous. V was trimmed by 5 bases and J by 2 bases, leaving 13 bases between them. There are 14 residues in the CDR3. Per germline, CDR1 SGHRS and CDR2 YFSETQ. The CDR3 region has the DNA TGCGCCAGCAGACTCGAGCAGCCTCAAGAGACCCAGTACTTC. This sequence encodes CASRLEQPQETQYF.

The rearrangement links TRBV7-9 to TRBJ2-7; 11 bases align to TRBD2. The J segment lost 4 bases and the V segment lost 4 bases, leaving 6 bases of the junction unmatched. This CDR3 comprises 15 residues. CDR1 SEHNR and CDR2 FQNEAQ come from the germline V gene (reference sequence). This chain's CDR3 is CASSSPLAGGYEQYF. Written as DNA, the CDR3 is TGTGCCAGCAGCTCCCCTTTAGCGGGAGGGTACGAGCAGTACTTC.

V gene TRBV5-6 combines with J gene TRBJ2-2; 12 positions agree with TRBD2. CDR1 and CDR2 (germline): SGHDT, YYEEEE. J was trimmed by 9 bases and V by 0 bases; bases with no gene match: 9. This CDR3 comprises 17 residues. CDR3 amino acids: CASSLGLAGGQRWELFF. The CDR3 DNA reads as TGTGCCAGCAGCTTGGGGCTAGCGGGGGGGCAACGTTGGGAGCTGTTTTTT.

This clonotype was picked up a small number of times. This rearrangement joins TRBV2 to TRBJ2-2; 9 bases map to TRBD1. The CDR3 consists of 17 residues. V shed 4 bases, J shed 3 bases, and the junction held 9 bases outside the gene matches. Per germline, CDR1 SNHLY and CDR2 FYNNEI. The CDR3 here is CASSVRTGERDTGELFF. The CDR3 DNA is TGTGCCAGCAGTGTAAGGACAGGGGAAAGAGACACCGGGGAGCTGTTTTTT.

The V call is TRBV25-1, the J call TRBJ1-5; a possible D gene is TRBD1 (5 bases). The CDR3 loop spans 15 amino acids. The V gene lost 8 bases and the J gene lost 7 bases, with 21 bases spanning the gap. Germline V gene lookup returns CDR1 MGHDK and CDR2 SYGVNS. The CDR3 DNA reads as TGTGCCAGCTCCCCCCAAGGGACCGGGGCCCAGCCCCAGCATTTT. Amino acids: CASSPQGTGAQPQHF.

V gene TRBV19 combines with J gene TRBJ2-7; D is perhaps TRBD1 or TRBD2 (5 bases each). CDR1 is LNHDA and CDR2 is SQIVND in the germline V gene (reference sequence). With 5 bases removed from V and 0 bases from J, the gap between germline ends came to 14 bases. The CDR3 length is 15 residues. Written as DNA, the CDR3 is TGTGCCAGTAGTTCCGGGACCTTATTCTCCTACGAGCAGTACTTC. It yields the protein CASSSGTLFSYEQYF.

The sample holds a few counts of this clonotype. The genes are TRBV10-3 and TRBJ1-5; TRBD1 might be the D (6 bases). In germline, CDR1 is ENHRY, CDR2 SYGVKD. There are 14 residues in the CDR3. With 10 bases removed from V and 1 base from J, the gap between germline ends came to 14 bases. CDR3 amino acids: CASEGHLSNQPQHF. The CDR3 DNA sequence: TGTGCCAGCGAGGGACACCTAAGCAATCAGCCCCAGCATTTT.

The chain combines TRBV10-1 with TRBJ2-2; D is unclear. CDR3 length equals 14 residues. Looked up from germline, CDR1 is WNHNN and CDR2 is SYGVQD (reference sequence). The ends were cut back, 6 bases at V and 2 bases at J, with 10 bases in the middle. The CDR3 DNA reads TGCGCCAGCAGCGGAGAAGTCAACACCGGGGAGCTGTTTTTT. This codes for CASSGEVNTGELFF.

The V call is TRBV7-2, the J call TRBJ1-1; D ambiguous. The CDR3 extends over 14 amino acids. Germline V gene lookup returns CDR1 SGHTA and CDR2 FQGNSA. V lost 8 bases, J lost 7 bases, and 20 bases lay in between. The CDR3 region has the DNA TGTGCCAGCTCACCAAGATCAGACCGCAATGAAGCTTTCTTT. It translates to CASSPRSDRNEAFF.

Of note for this clonotype: A much bigger clone sits one base away, suggesting this may be a read error. The genes are TRBV15 and TRBJ1-3; no clear D. CDR3 length: 15 residues. Per germline, CDR1 LNHNV and CDR2 YYDKDF (reference sequence). V shed 0 bases and J shed 2 bases, with 8 bases lying between them. This CDR3 is CATSREPYPGNTIYF. Written as DNA, the CDR3 is TGTGCCACCAGCAGAGAGCCTTACCCTGGAAACACCATATATTTT.

The rearrangement joins TRBV7-8 to TRBJ1-2; no firm D call. CDR3 size: 14 residues. CDR1 is SGHVS, CDR2 FQNEAQ, per germline. V was trimmed by 2 bases and J by 7 bases, leaving 14 bases between them. CDR3 sequence: CASSLWEGGGGYTF. The DNA for the CDR3 is TGTGCCAGCAGCTTATGGGAGGGAGGAGGTGGCTACACCTTC.

This clonotype was seen more than once but under ten times. The rearrangement joins TRBV6-6 to TRBJ1-1, with 7 bases matching TRBD1. CDR1 is MNHNY and CDR2 is SVGAGI in the germline V gene (reference sequence). The CDR3 is 16 residues long. The V and J ends lost 0 bases and 1 base, in that order; junction bases with no gene match: 5. CDR3 nucleotide sequence: TGTGCCAGCAGTTACTCTCGAGGGGGCCGGAACACTGAAGCTTTCTTT. Amino acids: CASSYSRGGRNTEAFF.

In its sample, this clonotype was seen a few times. This chain connects TRBV5-4 to TRBJ2-7; 7 bases line up with TRBD1. V was clipped by 4 bases and J by 6 bases; unmatched bases: 7. This CDR3 has 13 residues. Germline lookup yields CDR1 SGHNT and CDR2 YYREEE (reference sequence). CDR3 coding DNA: TGTGCCAGCAGCCCCGGGACAGCGACCGAGCAGTACTTC. Protein: CASSPGTATEQYF.

There are many counts of this clonotype. V gene TRBV7-9 combines with J gene TRBJ1-1, with unresolved D. V dropped 5 bases and J dropped 7 bases, with 8 bases sitting between them. The CDR3 consists of 11 residues. CDR1 is SEHNR and CDR2 is FQNEAQ in the germline V gene (reference sequence). This CDR3 is CASSELIEAFF. CDR3 nucleotides: TGTGCCAGCAGCGAACTAATTGAAGCTTTCTTT.

This clonotype has ten or more counts. The V gene is TRBV25-1, the J gene TRBJ2-7; D may be TRBD1 (8 bases). CDR3 length: 14 residues. V gave up 4 bases and J gave up 6 bases, with 16 bases separating them. The V gene's germline CDR1 is MGHDK and CDR2 SYGVNS. The CDR3 region has the DNA TGTGCCAGCAGTGTGGACAGGGAGGGACCCGAGCAGTACTTC. Amino acid sequence: CASSVDREGPEQYF.

This sequence joins TRBV2 and TRBJ1-2; the D gene is possibly TRBD1 (6 bases). Per germline, CDR1 SNHLY and CDR2 FYNNEI. The V end was cut by 6 bases, the J end by 7 bases, with 15 bases between. The CDR3 totals 13 residues. The DNA of the CDR3 is TGTGCCAGCAGCCCCGGCAGGGGAAGTGGCTACACCTTC. It specifies CASSPGRGSGYTF.

V usage is TRBV7-2 and J usage is TRBJ1-1; no reliable D call. V dropped 5 bases and J dropped 11 bases, with 21 bases sitting between them. The CDR3 extends over 14 amino acids. Germline V CDR1 and CDR2: SGHTA, FQGNSA. The CDR3 nucleotides read TGTGCCAGCAGCCTTCCCGGGGTCGCCTTAGGGGCTTTCTTT. Translating it yields CASSLPGVALGAFF.

The J gene is TRBJ2-7, the V gene TRBV20-1; 14 bases match TRBD2. The V and J ends lost 5 bases and 7 bases, in that order; junction bases with no gene match: 19. The CDR3 covers 18 residues. Germline assignment: CDR1 DFQATT and CDR2 SNEGSKA (reference sequence). The CDR3 loop is CSAPGTSGRKAVGKEQYF. Here the CDR3 DNA reads TGCAGTGCTCCCGGGACTAGCGGGAGAAAAGCCGTTGGGAAGGAGCAGTACTTC.

This clonotype came up many times. V usage is TRBV20-1 and J usage is TRBJ1-6, with 9 bases matching TRBD1. Germline CDR1 reads DFQATT; CDR2 reads SNEGSKA (reference sequence). V shed 5 bases and J 8 bases; nucleotides not matched to a gene: 4. This CDR3 is 13 amino acids long. The CDR3 region is CSARTGADSPLHF. CDR3 DNA: TGCAGTGCTCGGACAGGGGCGGATTCACCCCTCCACTTT.

Note on this clonotype: Because it lacks the conserved phenylalanine or tryptophan at the end, this CDR3 is likely a read error. The chain recombines TRBV7-2 with TRBJ2-7; TRBD1 is a possible D gene (6 bases). Per germline, CDR1 SGHTA and CDR2 FQGNSA. The CDR3 totals 14 residues. CDR3 sequence reads: CASSQGTGPYEQYL. The CDR3 coding sequence is TGCGCCAGCAGCCAAGGAACAGGGCCCTACGAGCAGTACCTC.

The chain combines TRBV10-3 with TRBJ2-5, with a tentative D call TRBD1 (6 bases). V dropped 10 bases and J dropped 7 bases, with 22 bases sitting between them. CDR3 length: 14 amino acids. The germline V gene has CDR1 ENHRY and CDR2 SYGVKD. The CDR3 DNA is TGTGCCAGCAACCCTACAGGGATGGAAGGGACCCAGTACTTC. Encoded protein: CASNPTGMEGTQYF.

J is TRBJ1-5 and V is TRBV20-1; D is perhaps TRBD1 (5 bases). The germline V and J ends were trimmed by 4 bases and 3 bases, with 16 bases remaining between them. The germline V gene has CDR1 DFQATT and CDR2 SNEGSKA (reference sequence). The length of the CDR3 is 15 residues. CDR3 sequence (DNA): TGCAGTGCTATAAATCCGGGACCGTACAATCAGCCCCAGCATTTT. Protein: CSAINPGPYNQPQHF.

The chain couples TRBV12-3 or TRBV12-4 to TRBJ2-2, with D perhaps TRBD1 (6 bases). This CDR3 has 19 amino acids. Trimming stripped 3 bases from V and 1 base from J, with 21 bases between. CDR3 protein: CASSLISGDTSRNTGELFF. The DNA for the CDR3 is TGTGCCAGCAGTTTGATTTCAGGGGACACCTCGAGGAACACCGGGGAGCTGTTTTTT.